The next 13 T cell receptor beta chains were all read from a single sample in a study of vaccination effects on CD4 cells after COVID-19. Assay used: immunoSEQ multiplex PCR; TCRdb lists only in-frame clones, some missing. The profile shows around 45,000 clones, around 81% of them singletons. Antigen specificity for these receptors is unknown. Antigen-specific CD4+ T cells expanded by the ViraFEST assay with viral peptide pools were then sequenced. Culture proceeded for about ten days, and CD4+ T cells were then isolated. Vaccinated participants had no history of SARS-CoV-2 infection and tested negative for nucleocapsid antibodies. The source material was CD4+ T cells from PBMCs cultured with SARS-CoV-2 spike peptides, sampled before COVID-19 vaccination. These receptor sequences come from a human donor who received a COVID-19 vaccine.

The chain is built from TRBV25-1 and TRBJ2-4; D not certain. Germline V gene lookup returns CDR1 MGHDK and CDR2 SYGVNS. The V end was cut by 3 bases, the J end by 6 bases, with 6 bases between. The CDR3 runs to 12 residues. The CDR3, as DNA: TGTGCCAGCAGTGACCGCCGAAACATTCAGTACTTC. Its translation: CASSDRRNIQYF.

J is TRBJ1-2 and V is TRBV4-3; weak D call: TRBD1 (5 bases). CDR1 LGHNA and CDR2 YSLEER come from the germline V gene. V lost 1 base, J lost 1 base, and 13 bases lay in between. This CDR3 region has 16 residues. The CDR3 region has the DNA TGCGCCAGCAGCCAAGGATCCTTGACAGTTAACTATGGCTACACCTTC. This translates into CASSQGSLTVNYGYTF.

This chain links TRBV28 with TRBJ1-2; TRBD1 matches at 8 bases. Germline trimming cut 4 bases from V and 4 bases from J; bases unmatched to any gene: 5. Germline values: CDR1 MDHEN, CDR2 SYDVKM. The CDR3 contains 14 residues. The CDR3 reads CASSSGTGIYGYTF. The CDR3 DNA sequence: TGTGCCAGCAGTTCCGGGACAGGAATCTATGGCTACACCTTC.

The J gene is TRBJ2-3, the V gene TRBV27; D call uncertain. The CDR3 is 14 residues long. Germline CDR1 reads MNHEY; CDR2 reads SMNVEV (reference sequence). V was shortened by 5 bases and J by 2 bases, with 11 bases between the two germline ends. Here the CDR3 reads CASSGGIHTDTQYF. DNA for the CDR3: TGTGCCAGCAGTGGTGGAATCCACACAGATACGCAGTATTTT.

The chain joins TRBV9 to TRBJ2-3, with D uncertain. The CDR3 loop spans 14 amino acids. The V gene lost 1 base and the J gene lost 5 bases, with 11 bases spanning the gap. The germline V gene encodes CDR1 SGDLS and CDR2 YYNGEE. This chain's CDR3 is CASSVTPKGDTQYF. The CDR3 DNA reads as TGTGCCAGCAGCGTAACCCCTAAGGGAGATACGCAGTATTTT.

The chain links TRBV2 to TRBJ2-6, with 8 bases aligning to TRBD1. Unmatched junction bases numbered 10, after V lost 7 bases and J lost 2 bases. The CDR3 is made up of 17 amino acids. CDR1 and CDR2 (germline): SNHLY, FYNNEI. The CDR3 bases are TGTGCCAGCAAGCCGGGACAGGCAGCGACTGGGGCCAACGTCCTGACTTTC. Amino acid sequence: CASKPGQAATGANVLTF.

The chain is built from TRBV7-9 and TRBJ2-1, with TRBD1 matching 7 bases. This CDR3 spans 15 amino acids. After removal of 5 bases from V and 7 bases from J, the junction contained 11 bases not matched to a gene. Per the germline V gene, CDR1 is SEHNR and CDR2 is FQNEAQ (reference sequence). The CDR3 loop reads CASSHGQVVSNEQFF. DNA for the CDR3: TGTGCCAGCAGCCACGGACAGGTTGTTTCTAATGAGCAGTTCTTC.

The chain employs TRBV3-1 (or the pseudogene TRBV3-2) and TRBJ1-1; maybe TRBD1 (6 bases). Trimming took 4 bases from V and 4 from J, leaving 13 bases between them. From germline, CDR1 is LGHDT and CDR2 YNNKEL (reference sequence). This CDR3 spans 14 amino acids. CDR3 loop: CASSPRGVGTEAFF. The CDR3 nucleotides are TGTGCCAGCAGCCCCAGGGGTGTGGGCACTGAAGCTTTCTTT.

The chain carries TRBV5-1 and TRBJ2-3, with 9 bases aligning to TRBD2. From germline, CDR1 is SGHRS and CDR2 YFSETQ. The V gene end was trimmed by 0 bases and the J gene end by 6 bases; junction bases not matched to a gene: 11. This CDR3 region has 17 residues. CDR3 nucleotide sequence: TGCGCCAGCAGCTTGGTGGGGCTAGCGGGGCCCGGGGATACGCAGTATTTT. Translated, it gives CASSLVGLAGPGDTQYF.

The V call is TRBV4-1, the J call TRBJ1-5, with D maybe TRBD1 (5 bases). This CDR3 is 14 amino acids long. Trimming took 2 bases from V and 8 from J, leaving 13 bases between them. Germline-derived CDR1 and CDR2 are MGHRA and YSYEKL. DNA for the CDR3: TGCGCCAGCAGCCAACCAGGTCAGGGAAAGCCCCAGCATTTT. This translates into CASSQPGQGKPQHF.

V is TRBV15 and J is TRBJ2-2; 9 positions match TRBD1. CDR1 LNHNV and CDR2 YYDKDF come from the germline V gene (reference sequence). The CDR3 covers 17 residues. The V and J ends lost 0 bases and 3 bases, in that order; junction bases with no gene match: 5. The CDR3 coding sequence is TGTGCCACCAGCAGAGATCGAAGGACAGGGGACACCGGGGAGCTGTTTTTT. This gives the protein CATSRDRRTGDTGELFF.

V usage is TRBV7-2 and J usage is TRBJ2-1; 8 bases are a match to TRBD2. Trimming cost V 2 bases and J 3 bases; bases outside gene matches: 3. The CDR3 consists of 15 residues. Germline V gene sequence: CDR1 SGHTA, CDR2 FQGNSA. CDR3: CASSLTSGGYNEQFF. CDR3 in DNA: TGTGCCAGCAGCTTAACCAGCGGGGGCTACAATGAGCAGTTCTTC.

The chain combines TRBV6-1 with TRBJ2-7; D possibly uses TRBD1 or TRBD2 (7 bases each). This CDR3 comprises 11 residues. The germline CDR1 and CDR2 sequences are MNHNS and SASEGT. V was cut by 10 bases and J by 7 bases, with 14 bases left in between. As DNA, the CDR3 is TGTGCCACCAGGGGGAGGGGGGAGCAGTACGTC. As protein: CATRGRGEQYV.